Described below is a single TCR beta chain sequence and its context. This sample was included in a study of blood T cell repertoires in COVID-19. Clones were sequenced by immunoSEQ multiplex PCR, and TCRdb holds only the in-frame ones, with some missing. The sample carries under 400,000 clones, roughly 89% recorded once. The TCR was taken from a young man with active or convalescent COVID-19. Sequenced: peripheral blood.

CDR3 residues: CASSQAGTAMNTEAFF. In nucleotides, the CDR3 is TGCGCCAGCAGCCAAGCGGGGACAGCCATGAACACTGAAGCTTTCTTT. V is TRBV4-3 and J is TRBJ1-1; the match to TRBD1 covers 7 bases. Unmatched junction bases numbered 5, after V lost 1 base and J lost 0 bases. Germline values: CDR1 LGHNA, CDR2 YSLEER. This CDR3 region has 16 residues.